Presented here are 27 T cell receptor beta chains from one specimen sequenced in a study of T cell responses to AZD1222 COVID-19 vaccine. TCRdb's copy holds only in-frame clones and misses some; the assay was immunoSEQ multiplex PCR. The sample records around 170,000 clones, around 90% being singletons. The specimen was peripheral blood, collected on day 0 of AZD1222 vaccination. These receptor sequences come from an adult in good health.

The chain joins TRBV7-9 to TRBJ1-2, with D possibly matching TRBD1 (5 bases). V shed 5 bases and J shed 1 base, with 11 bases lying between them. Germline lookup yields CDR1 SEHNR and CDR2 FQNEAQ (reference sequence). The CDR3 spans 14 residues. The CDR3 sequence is CASSRAGDNYGYTF. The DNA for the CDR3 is TGTGCCAGCAGCCGGGCGGGGGATAACTATGGCTACACCTTC.

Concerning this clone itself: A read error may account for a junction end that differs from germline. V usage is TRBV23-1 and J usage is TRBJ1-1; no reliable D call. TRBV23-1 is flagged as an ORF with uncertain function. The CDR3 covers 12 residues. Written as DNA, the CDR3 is TGCGCCAGCAGCCAACCCCACACGGAAGCTTTCTTT. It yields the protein CASSQPHTEAFF.

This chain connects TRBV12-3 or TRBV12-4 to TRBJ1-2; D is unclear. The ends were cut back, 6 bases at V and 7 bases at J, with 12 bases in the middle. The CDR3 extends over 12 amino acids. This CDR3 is CASRDKPFGYTF. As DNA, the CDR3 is TGTGCCAGCAGAGACAAGCCCTTTGGCTACACCTTC.

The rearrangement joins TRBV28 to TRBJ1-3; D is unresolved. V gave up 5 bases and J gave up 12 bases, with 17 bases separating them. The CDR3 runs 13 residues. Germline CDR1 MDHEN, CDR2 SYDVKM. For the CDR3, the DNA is TGTGCCAGCAGTGCCCCCGGTGGCCCCCACATATATTTT. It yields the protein CASSAPGGPHIYF.

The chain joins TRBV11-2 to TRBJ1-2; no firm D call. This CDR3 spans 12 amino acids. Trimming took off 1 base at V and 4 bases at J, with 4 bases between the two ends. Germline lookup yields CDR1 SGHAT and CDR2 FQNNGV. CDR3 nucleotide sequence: TGTGCCAGCAGCTTAGCCGGCTATGGCTACACCTTC. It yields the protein CASSLAGYGYTF.

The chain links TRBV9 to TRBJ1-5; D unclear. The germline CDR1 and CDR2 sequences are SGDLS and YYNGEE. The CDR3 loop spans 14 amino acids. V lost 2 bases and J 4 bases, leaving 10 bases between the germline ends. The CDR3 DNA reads TGTGCCAGCAGCGTGAATGGGGTAAATCAGCCCCAGCATTTT. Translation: CASSVNGVNQPQHF.

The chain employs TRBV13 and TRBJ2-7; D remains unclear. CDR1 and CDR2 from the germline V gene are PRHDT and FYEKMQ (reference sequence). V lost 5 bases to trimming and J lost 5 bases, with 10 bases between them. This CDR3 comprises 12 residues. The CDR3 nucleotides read TGTGCCAGCAGCCACTATTCCGACGAGCAGTACTTC. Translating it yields CASSHYSDEQYF.

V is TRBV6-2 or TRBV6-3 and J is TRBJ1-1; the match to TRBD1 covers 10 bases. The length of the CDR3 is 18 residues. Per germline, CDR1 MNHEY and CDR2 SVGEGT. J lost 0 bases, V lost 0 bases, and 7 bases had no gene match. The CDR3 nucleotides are TGTGCCAGCAGTTACTCACGGGACAGGGGAGGCGTGAACACTGAAGCTTTCTTT. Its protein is CASSYSRDRGGVNTEAFF.

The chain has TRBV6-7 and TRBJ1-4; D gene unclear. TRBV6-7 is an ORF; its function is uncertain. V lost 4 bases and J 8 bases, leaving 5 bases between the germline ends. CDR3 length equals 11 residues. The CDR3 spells CASSLQEKLFF. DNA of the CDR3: TGTGCCAGCAGTTTACAAGAAAAACTGTTTTTT.

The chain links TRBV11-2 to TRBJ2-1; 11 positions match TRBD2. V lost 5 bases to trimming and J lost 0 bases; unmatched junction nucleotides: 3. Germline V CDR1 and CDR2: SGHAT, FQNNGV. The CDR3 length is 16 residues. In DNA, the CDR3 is TGTGCCAGCAGCCGTACTAGCGGGAGCTCCTACAATGAGCAGTTCTTC. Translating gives CASSRTSGSSYNEQFF.

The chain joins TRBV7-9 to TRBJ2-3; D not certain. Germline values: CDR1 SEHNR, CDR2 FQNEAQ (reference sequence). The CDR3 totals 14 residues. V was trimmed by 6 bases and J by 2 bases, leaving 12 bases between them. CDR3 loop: CASSFARATDTQYF. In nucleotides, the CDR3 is TGTGCCAGCAGTTTTGCGCGTGCCACAGATACGCAGTATTTT.

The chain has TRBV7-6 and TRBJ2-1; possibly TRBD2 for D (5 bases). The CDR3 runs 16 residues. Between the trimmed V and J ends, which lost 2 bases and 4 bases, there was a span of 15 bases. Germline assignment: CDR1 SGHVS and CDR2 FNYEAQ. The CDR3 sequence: CASSLYESGSYNEQFF. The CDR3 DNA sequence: TGTGCCAGCAGCTTATATGAATCGGGGTCTTACAATGAGCAGTTCTTC.

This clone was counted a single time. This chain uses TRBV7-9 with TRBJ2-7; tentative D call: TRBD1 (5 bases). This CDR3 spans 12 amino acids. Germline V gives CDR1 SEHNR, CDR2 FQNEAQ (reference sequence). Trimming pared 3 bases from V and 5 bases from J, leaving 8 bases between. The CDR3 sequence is CASSLQGNEQYF. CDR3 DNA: TGTGCCAGCAGCTTGCAGGGCAACGAGCAGTACTTC.

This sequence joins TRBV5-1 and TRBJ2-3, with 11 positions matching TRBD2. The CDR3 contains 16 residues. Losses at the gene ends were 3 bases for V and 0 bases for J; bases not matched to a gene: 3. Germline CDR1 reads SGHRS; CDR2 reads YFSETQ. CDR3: CASSSGTSGSTDTQYF. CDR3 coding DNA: TGCGCCAGCAGCTCCGGGACTAGCGGTAGCACAGATACGCAGTATTTT.

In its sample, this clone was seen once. The CDR3 coding sequence is TGTGCCAGCAGCTCCACGGGACTAGCGGGGGGGTTAGAGACCCAGTACTTC. Its translation is CASSSTGLAGGLETQYF. The chain combines TRBV5-4 with TRBJ2-5, with 16 positions matching TRBD2. V shed 3 bases, J shed 4 bases, and the junction held 6 bases outside the gene matches. The CDR3 length is 17 residues. From germline, CDR1 is SGHNT and CDR2 YYREEE (reference sequence).

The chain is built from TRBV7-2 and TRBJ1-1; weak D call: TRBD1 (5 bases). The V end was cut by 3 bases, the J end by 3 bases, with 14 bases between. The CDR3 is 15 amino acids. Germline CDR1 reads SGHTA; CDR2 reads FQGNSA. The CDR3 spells CASSFRGPPYTEAFF. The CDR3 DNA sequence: TGTGCCAGCAGCTTTCGGGGACCCCCCTACACTGAAGCTTTCTTT.

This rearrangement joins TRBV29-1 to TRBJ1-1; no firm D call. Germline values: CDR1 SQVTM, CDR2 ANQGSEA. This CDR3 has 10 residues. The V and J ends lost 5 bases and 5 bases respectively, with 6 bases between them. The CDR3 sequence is CSVLRTEAFF. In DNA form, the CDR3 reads TGCAGCGTTTTAAGGACTGAAGCTTTCTTT. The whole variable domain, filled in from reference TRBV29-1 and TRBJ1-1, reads SAVISQKPSRDICQRGTSLTIQCQVDSQVTMMFWYRQQPGQSLTLIATANQGSEATYESGFVIDKFPISRPNLTFSTLTVSNMSPEDSSIYLCSVLRTEAFFGQGTRLTVV.

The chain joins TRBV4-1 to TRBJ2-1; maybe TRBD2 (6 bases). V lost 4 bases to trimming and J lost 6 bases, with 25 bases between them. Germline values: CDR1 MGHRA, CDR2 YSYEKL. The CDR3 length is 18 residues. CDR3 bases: TGCGCCAGCAGCCCGCGAGCCCGCAGGGAGAAGCGGGTCAATGAGCAGTTCTTC. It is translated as CASSPRARREKRVNEQFF.

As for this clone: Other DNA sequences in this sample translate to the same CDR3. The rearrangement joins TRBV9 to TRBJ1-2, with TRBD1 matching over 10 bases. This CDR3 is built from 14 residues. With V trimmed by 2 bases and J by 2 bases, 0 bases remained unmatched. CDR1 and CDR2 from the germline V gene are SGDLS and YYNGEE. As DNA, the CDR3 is TGTGCCAGCAGCGTGGGACAGGGGAACTATGGCTACACCTTC. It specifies CASSVGQGNYGYTF.

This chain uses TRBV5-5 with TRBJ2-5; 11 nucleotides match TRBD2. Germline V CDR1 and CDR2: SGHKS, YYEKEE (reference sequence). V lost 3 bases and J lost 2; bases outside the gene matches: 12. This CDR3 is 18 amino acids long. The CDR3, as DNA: TGTGCCAGCAGCTCCGGGTTGATAGCGGGAGGGCAACAAGAGACCCAGTACTTC. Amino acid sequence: CASSSGLIAGGQQETQYF.

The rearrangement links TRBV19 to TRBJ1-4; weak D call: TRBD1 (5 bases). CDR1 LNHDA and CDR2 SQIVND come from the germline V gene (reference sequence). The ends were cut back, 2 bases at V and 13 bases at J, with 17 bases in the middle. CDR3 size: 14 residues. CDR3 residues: CASSILRVGGGLFF. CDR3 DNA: TGTGCCAGTAGTATACTCAGGGTAGGCGGCGGACTGTTTTTT.

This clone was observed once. The CDR3 sequence: CAITRDLNYGYTF. The CDR3 DNA sequence: TGTGCCATCACGCGGGACCTCAACTATGGCTACACCTTC. This chain links TRBV10-3 with TRBJ1-2, with a possible D match to TRBD1 (5 bases). V was trimmed by 7 bases and J by 2 bases, leaving 11 bases between them. Germline CDR1 ENHRY, CDR2 SYGVKD. The CDR3 extends over 13 amino acids.

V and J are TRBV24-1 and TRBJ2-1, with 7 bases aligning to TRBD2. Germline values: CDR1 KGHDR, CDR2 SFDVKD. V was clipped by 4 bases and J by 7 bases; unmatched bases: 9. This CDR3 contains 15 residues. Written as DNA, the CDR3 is TGTGCCACCAGTGACACAGCGGGAACATCGAATGAGCAGTTCTTC. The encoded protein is CATSDTAGTSNEQFF.

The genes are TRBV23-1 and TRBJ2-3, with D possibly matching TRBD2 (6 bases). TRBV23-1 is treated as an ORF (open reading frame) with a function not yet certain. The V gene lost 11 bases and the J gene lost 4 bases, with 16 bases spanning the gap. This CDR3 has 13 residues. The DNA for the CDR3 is TGCGCCTCCCGGGCGGGAAAGTCAGATACGCAGTATTTT. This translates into CASRAGKSDTQYF.

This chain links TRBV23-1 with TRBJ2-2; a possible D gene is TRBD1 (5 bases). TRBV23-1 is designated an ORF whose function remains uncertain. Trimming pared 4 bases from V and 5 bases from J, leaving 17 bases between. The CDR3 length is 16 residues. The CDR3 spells CASSRRRGIGTGELFF. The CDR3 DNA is TGCGCCAGCAGTCGTCGAAGGGGAATTGGTACCGGGGAGCTGTTTTTT.

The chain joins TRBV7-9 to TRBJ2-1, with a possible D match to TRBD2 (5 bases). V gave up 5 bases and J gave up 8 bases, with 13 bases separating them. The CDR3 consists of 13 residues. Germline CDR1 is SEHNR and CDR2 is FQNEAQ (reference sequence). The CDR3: CASSELGPDEQFF. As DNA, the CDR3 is TGTGCCAGCAGCGAACTAGGCCCTGATGAGCAGTTCTTC.

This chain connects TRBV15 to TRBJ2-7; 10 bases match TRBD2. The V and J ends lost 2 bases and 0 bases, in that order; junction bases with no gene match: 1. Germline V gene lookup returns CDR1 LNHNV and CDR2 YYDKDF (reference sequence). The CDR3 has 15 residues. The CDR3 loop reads CATSRLAGDSYEQYF. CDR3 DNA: TGTGCCACCAGCAGACTAGCGGGAGACTCCTACGAGCAGTACTTC.